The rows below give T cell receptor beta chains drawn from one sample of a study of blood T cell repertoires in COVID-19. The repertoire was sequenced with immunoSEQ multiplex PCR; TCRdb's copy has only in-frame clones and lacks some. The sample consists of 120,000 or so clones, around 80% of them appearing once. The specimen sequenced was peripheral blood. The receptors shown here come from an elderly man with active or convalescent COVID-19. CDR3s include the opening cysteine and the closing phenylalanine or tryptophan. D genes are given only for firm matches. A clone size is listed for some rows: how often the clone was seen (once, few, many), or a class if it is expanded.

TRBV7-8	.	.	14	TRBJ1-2	CASSTHREDYGYTF	TGTGCCAGCAGCACCCACAGGGAAGACTATGGCTACACCTTC
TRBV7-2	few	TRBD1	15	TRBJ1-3	CASSLAGQGGNTIYF	TGTGCCAGCAGCTTAGCGGGACAGGGTGGAAACACCATATATTTT
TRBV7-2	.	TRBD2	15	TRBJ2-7	CASSLLAGLSYEQYF	TGTGCCAGCAGCTTACTAGCGGGGCTATCCTACGAGCAGTACTTC
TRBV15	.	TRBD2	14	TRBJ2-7	CATSPGLAFYEQYF	TGTGCCACCAGCCCGGGACTAGCGTTCTACGAGCAGTACTTC
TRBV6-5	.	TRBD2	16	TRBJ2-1	CASSYYTSGGVNEQFF	TGTGCCAGCAGTTACTACACTAGCGGGGGGGTCAATGAGCAGTTCTTC
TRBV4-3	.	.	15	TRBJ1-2	CASSQDVGDRYGYTF	TGCGCCAGCAGCCAAGATGTCGGGGATCGCTATGGCTACACCTTC
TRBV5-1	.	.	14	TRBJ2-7	CASSLGSETYEQYF	TGCGCCAGCAGCTTGGGCAGTGAAACCTACGAGCAGTACTTC
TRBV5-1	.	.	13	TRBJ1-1	CASSLGGDTEAFF	TGCGCCAGCAGCTTAGGAGGAGACACTGAAGCTTTCTTT
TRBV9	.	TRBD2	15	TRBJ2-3	CASSGGTSGTDTQYF	TGTGCCAGCAGCGGCGGGACTAGCGGCACAGATACGCAGTATTTT
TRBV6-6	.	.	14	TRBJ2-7	CASIPTPGAYEQYF	TGTGCCAGCATCCCGACACCGGGGGCCTACGAGCAGTACTTC
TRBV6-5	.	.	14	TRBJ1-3	CASSPHRSGNTIYF	TGTGCCAGCAGTCCTCACAGATCTGGAAACACCATATATTTT
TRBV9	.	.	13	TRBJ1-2	CASRLRFNYGYTF	TGTGCCAGCAGACTGCGTTTTAACTATGGCTACACCTTC
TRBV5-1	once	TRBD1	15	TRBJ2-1	CASSARPTGINEQFF	TGCGCCAGCAGCGCCCGCCCGACAGGGATCAATGAGCAGTTCTTC
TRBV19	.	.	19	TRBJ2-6	CASSIEAGTPGTGANVLTF	TGTGCCAGTAGTATAGAGGCCGGGACTCCCGGCACTGGGGCCAACGTCCTGACTTTC
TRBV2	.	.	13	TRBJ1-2	CASSPSPKGGYTF	TGTGCCAGCAGTCCTAGCCCTAAAGGGGGCTACACCTTC
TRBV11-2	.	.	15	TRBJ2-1	CASSLLKGEYNEQFF	TGTGCCAGCAGCTTACTGAAGGGAGAGTACAATGAGCAGTTCTTC
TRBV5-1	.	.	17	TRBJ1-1	CASSPGFGSHLNTEAFF	TGCGCCAGCAGCCCCGGGTTTGGATCGCATCTGAACACTGAAGCTTTCTTT
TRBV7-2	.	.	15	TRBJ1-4	CASSLWGVYNEKLFF	TGTGCCAGCAGCTTATGGGGAGTCTATAATGAAAAACTGTTTTTT
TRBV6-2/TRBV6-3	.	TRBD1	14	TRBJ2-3	CASSRTGRVDTQYF	TGTGCCAGCAGTAGGACAGGCCGGGTTGATACGCAGTATTTT
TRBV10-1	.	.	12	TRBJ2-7	CASDGGGYEQYF	TGCGCCAGTGATGGGGGCGGCTACGAGCAGTACTTC
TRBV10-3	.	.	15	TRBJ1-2	CAITGATGSAGGYTF	TGTGCCATCACAGGGGCGACCGGTTCGGCGGGTGGCTACACCTTC
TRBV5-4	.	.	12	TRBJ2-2	CASSLNTGELFF	TGTGCCAGCAGCCTGAACACCGGGGAGCTGTTTTTT
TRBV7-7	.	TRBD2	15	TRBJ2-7	CASSLGAGGSDEQYF	TGTGCTAGCAGCTTAGGAGCGGGGGGATCGGACGAGCAGTACTTC
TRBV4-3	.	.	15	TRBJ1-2	CASSQEQGNNYGYTF	TGCGCCAGCAGCCAAGAGCAGGGGAATAACTATGGCTACACCTTC
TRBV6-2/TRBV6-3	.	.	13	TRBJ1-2	CASSYSPGSGYTF	TGTGCCAGCAGTTACTCGCCGGGGTCCGGCTACACCTTC
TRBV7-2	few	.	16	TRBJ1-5	CASSIDRSHSNQPQHF	TGTGCCAGCAGCATAGACAGGAGTCATAGCAATCAGCCCCAGCATTTT
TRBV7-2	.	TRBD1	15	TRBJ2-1	CASSSGTGKRDEQFF	TGTGCCAGCAGCTCTGGGACAGGGAAGCGCGATGAGCAGTTCTTC
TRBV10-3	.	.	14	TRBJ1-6	CAISENRDNSPLHF	TGTGCCATCAGTGAGAACAGGGATAATTCACCCCTCCACTTT
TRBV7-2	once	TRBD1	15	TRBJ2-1	CASSARQGAYNEQFF	TGTGCCAGCAGCGCCCGACAGGGGGCCTACAATGAGCAGTTCTTC
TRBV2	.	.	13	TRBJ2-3	CASCKEGADTQYF	TGTGCCAGCTGCAAGGAGGGAGCAGATACGCAGTATTTT
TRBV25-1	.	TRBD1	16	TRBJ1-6	CASSAYLTGENSPLHF	TGTGCCAGCAGTGCTTATCTGACAGGGGAGAATTCACCCCTCCACTTT
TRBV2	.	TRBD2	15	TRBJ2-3	CASSGGLAGSDTQYF	TGTGCCAGCAGTGGGGGACTAGCGGGGTCAGATACGCAGTATTTT
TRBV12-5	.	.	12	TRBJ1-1	CASGLEQTEAFF	TGTGCTAGTGGTTTGGAACAGACTGAAGCTTTCTTT
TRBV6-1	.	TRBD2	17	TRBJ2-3	CASSETHLAGVGDTQYF	TGTGCCAGCAGTGAAACTCATCTAGCGGGGGTGGGAGATACGCAGTATTTT
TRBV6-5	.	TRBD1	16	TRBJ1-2	CASSYSSLTGGFGYTF	TGTGCCAGCAGTTACTCCTCCCTAACAGGGGGGTTTGGCTACACCTTC
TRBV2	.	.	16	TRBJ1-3	CASSDPGQISGNTIYF	TGTGCCAGCAGTGACCCTGGACAGATCTCTGGAAACACCATATATTTT
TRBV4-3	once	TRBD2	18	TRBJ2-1	CASSQDGIAGGPGNEQFF	TGCGCCAGCAGCCAAGATGGTATAGCGGGGGGGCCGGGCAATGAGCAGTTCTTC
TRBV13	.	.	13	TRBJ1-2	CASSRQSNYGYTF	TGTGCCAGCAGCCGCCAGTCTAACTATGGCTACACCTTC
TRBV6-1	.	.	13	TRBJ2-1	CASSEDRGAEQFF	TGTGCCAGCAGTGAAGATAGGGGCGCGGAGCAGTTCTTC
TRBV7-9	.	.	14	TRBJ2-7	CASSLIWSSYEQYF	TGTGCCAGCAGCTTAATATGGAGCTCCTACGAGCAGTACTTC
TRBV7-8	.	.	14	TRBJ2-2	CASRRTPNTGELFF	TGTGCCAGCAGGCGGACACCTAACACCGGGGAGCTGTTTTTT
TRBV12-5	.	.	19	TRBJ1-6	CASGLVLGQPDLDNSPLHF	TGTGCTAGTGGTTTGGTACTCGGACAGCCCGACTTGGATAATTCACCCCTCCACTTT
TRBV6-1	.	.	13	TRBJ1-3	CASSEQGGNTIYF	TGTGCCAGCAGTGAACAGGGAGGGAACACCATATATTTT
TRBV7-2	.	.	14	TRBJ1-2	CASSLAAANYGYTF	TGTGCCAGCAGCTTAGCGGCGGCGAACTATGGCTACACCTTC
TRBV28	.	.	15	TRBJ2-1	CASSRGGISYNEQFF	TGTGCCAGCAGTAGGGGTGGGATCTCCTACAATGAGCAGTTCTTC
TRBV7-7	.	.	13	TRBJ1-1	CASSSDRNTEAFF	TGTGCCAGCAGCTCGGACAGAAACACTGAAGCTTTCTTT
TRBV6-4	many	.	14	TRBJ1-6	CASSERAAQSPLHF	TGTGCCAGCAGTGAGCGGGCAGCCCAATCACCCCTCCACTTT
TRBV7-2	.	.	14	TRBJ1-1	CASSLGPTNTEAFF	TGTGCCAGCAGCTTAGGGCCGACTAACACTGAAGCTTTCTTT
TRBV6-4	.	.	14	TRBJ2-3	CASSEGAVADTQYF	TGTGCCAGCAGTGAGGGGGCAGTGGCAGATACGCAGTATTTT
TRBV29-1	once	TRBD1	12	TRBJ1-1	CSVGQGAGEAFF	TGCAGCGTTGGACAGGGGGCAGGTGAAGCTTTCTTT
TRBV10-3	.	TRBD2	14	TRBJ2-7	CAISPGLGTGEQYF	TGTGCCATCTCCCCGGGACTAGGTACAGGCGAGCAGTACTTC
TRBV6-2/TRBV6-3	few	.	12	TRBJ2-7	CASSAGPKEQYF	TGTGCCAGCAGTGCGGGACCGAAAGAGCAGTACTTC
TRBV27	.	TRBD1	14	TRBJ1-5	CASSLNRGLSTQHF	TGTGCCAGCAGTTTGAACAGGGGCCTCTCCACCCAGCATTTT
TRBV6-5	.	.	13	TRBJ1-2	CASSYLTDAGYTF	TGTGCCAGCAGTTACCTTACAGACGCGGGCTACACCTTC